This T cell receptor beta chain originates from a study of shared clonotypes between healthy human individuals. General observations from the study: Researchers found naive subsets generally carried larger estimated richness than memory subsets.

This table comes from immunoSEQ multiplex PCR, and its TCRdb copy is limited to in-frame clones, with some not included. The data show approximately 2.5 million clones, 90% to 95% seen once. Comment on this clone: What it binds is unknown.

CDR1 is KGHSH and CDR2 is LQKENI in the germline V gene. The V gene end was trimmed by 6 bases and the J gene end by 5 bases; junction bases not matched to a gene: 5. The CDR3 totals 13 residues. The sequenced material came from naive CD4+ T cells from PBMCs. Indicated subset: CD45RA+ positively selected. This TCR came from a man between 18 and 35 years old in good health. Some clones in this sample may be carry-over from other donors' samples. The chain couples TRBV18 to TRBJ2-7; 9 nucleotides match TRBD1. CDR3: CASSSGQGNEQYF. DNA of the CDR3: TGTGCCAGCTCGAGCGGACAGGGGAACGAGCAGTACTTC. Together with reference TRBV18 and TRBJ2-7, the CDR3 gives the full variable domain: NAGVMQNPRHLVRRRGQEARLRCSPMKGHSHVYWYRQLPEEGLKFMVYLQKENIIDESGMPKERFSAEFPKEGPSILRIQQVVRGDSAAYFCASSSGQGNEQYFGPGTRLTVT.